This T cell receptor (beta chain) was identified in a study of T cells after yellow fever vaccination. TCRdb redid the calling of the 5' RACE reads with MiXCR, one entry per CDR3 protein. The profile shows 150,000 to 200,000 distinct CDR3 sequences, approximately 6.2% of them singletons. This clonotype has a handful of counts. Per the germline V gene, CDR1 is WSHSY and CDR2 is SAAADI. Trimming stripped 2 bases from V and 3 bases from J, with 10 bases between. This CDR3 has 14 residues. The chain combines TRBV10-2 with TRBJ2-5; no clear D gene. Sequenced here: CD4+ T cells sorted from PBMCs, sampled on the day of the first yellow fever vaccination. The sequence derives from a man between 18 and 29 years old who received the YFV17D yellow fever vaccine. CDR3 loop: CASSEVPTEETQYF. CDR3 DNA: TGCGCCAGCAGTGAGGTTCCTACGGAAGAGACCCAGTACTTC.